The clone carrying this T cell receptor beta chain has ten or more counts. Its antigen is undetermined. The record originates from a study of metastatic and nonmetastatic thyroid tumors. Study in general: The authors compared repertoires across blood and tumor or nodule tissue from malignant and benign thyroid patients. Study-level findings and limits: It was reported that TCR beta diversity was significantly higher in malignant thyroid tumors than benign nodules, in blood and tumor.

No treatment had been given to any patient before thyroid surgery. Germline V gene lookup returns CDR1 DFQATT and CDR2 SNEGSKA (reference sequence). The CDR3 is 13 residues long. V was clipped by 3 bases and J by 4 bases, with 12 bases between them. Authors' methods: A classifier for distant metastasis in papillary thyroid cancer was constructed using CDR3 differences observed across clinicopathological groups. TCRdb reanalyzed the PCR reads with MiXCR. The V and J calls were determined by TCRdb, not by the authors. Of some 90,000 clones in the sample, less than 10% were seen once. The TCR comes from a female donor with papillary thyroid cancer or a benign thyroid nodule (not recorded which). Some clones in this sample may be carry-over from other donors' samples. This chain connects TRBV20-1 to TRBJ1-2; D uncertain. Sequencing input: blood. CDR3 protein: CSARPGESYGYTF. The CDR3 DNA sequence: TGCAGTGCTAGGCCCGGGGAGTCCTATGGCTACACCTTC.